This record covers a single T cell receptor (beta chain). These data belong to a study of blood T cell repertoires in COVID-19. The method was immunoSEQ multiplex PCR; TCRdb's version includes in-frame clones alone and lacks a portion of them. The data hold about 150,000 clones, with approximately 80% observed a single time. Germline CDR1 reads SGHRS; CDR2 reads YFSETQ. V lost 5 bases to trimming and J lost 3 bases, with 11 bases between them. The CDR3 contains 14 residues. Sequencing used peripheral blood. The chain recombines TRBV5-1 with TRBJ1-4; no clear D gene. The source is a man aged 70 or older who had recovered from COVID-19. The CDR3: CASRYGSSNEKLFF. DNA for the CDR3: TGCGCCAGCAGATACGGTAGCTCTAATGAAAAACTGTTTTTT.